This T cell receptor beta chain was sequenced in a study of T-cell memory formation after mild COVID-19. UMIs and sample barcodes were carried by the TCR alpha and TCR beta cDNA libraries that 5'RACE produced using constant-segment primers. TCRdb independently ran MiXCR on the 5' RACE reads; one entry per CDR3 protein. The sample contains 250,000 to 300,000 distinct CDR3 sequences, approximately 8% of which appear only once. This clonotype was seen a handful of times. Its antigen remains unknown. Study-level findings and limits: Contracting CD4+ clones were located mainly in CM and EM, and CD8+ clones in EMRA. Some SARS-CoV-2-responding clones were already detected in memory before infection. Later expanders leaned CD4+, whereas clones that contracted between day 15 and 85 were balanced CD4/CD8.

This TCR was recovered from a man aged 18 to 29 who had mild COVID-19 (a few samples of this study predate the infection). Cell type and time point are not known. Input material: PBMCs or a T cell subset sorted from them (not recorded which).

As DNA, the CDR3 is TGTGCCAGCAGCGCAGACAGGGTGGGTCAGCCCCAGCATTTT. Protein product: CASSADRVGQPQHF. The chain carries TRBV6-1 and TRBJ1-5, with 7 bases lining up with TRBD1. Germline assignment: CDR1 MNHNS and CDR2 SASEGT. The CDR3 spans 14 residues. V lost 6 bases, J lost 6 bases, and 8 bases stayed unmatched.